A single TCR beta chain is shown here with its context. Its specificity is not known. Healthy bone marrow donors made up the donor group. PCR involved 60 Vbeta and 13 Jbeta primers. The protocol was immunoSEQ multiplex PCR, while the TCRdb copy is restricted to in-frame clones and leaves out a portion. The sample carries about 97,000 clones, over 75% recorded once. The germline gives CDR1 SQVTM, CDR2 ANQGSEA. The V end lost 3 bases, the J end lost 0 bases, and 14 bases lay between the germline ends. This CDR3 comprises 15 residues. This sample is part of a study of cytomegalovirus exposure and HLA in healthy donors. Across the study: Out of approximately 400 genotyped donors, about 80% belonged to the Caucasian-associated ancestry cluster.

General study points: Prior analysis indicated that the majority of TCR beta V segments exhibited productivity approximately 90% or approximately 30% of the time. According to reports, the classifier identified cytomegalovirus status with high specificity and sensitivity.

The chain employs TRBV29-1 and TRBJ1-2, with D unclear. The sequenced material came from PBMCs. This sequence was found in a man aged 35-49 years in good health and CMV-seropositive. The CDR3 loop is CSVDREGNPNYGYTF. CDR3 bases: TGCAGCGTTGACCGCGAGGGAAACCCTAACTATGGCTACACCTTC.